The clone carrying this T cell receptor (beta chain) came up a few times. The CDR3 loop spans 15 amino acids. The germline gives CDR1 LNHDA, CDR2 SQIVND (reference sequence). V was cut by 3 bases and J by 2 bases, with 12 bases left in between. This sample was taken from a study of blood T cell repertoires in COVID-19. Study context: Samples came from the United States, Italy and Spain, spanning acute and convalescent COVID-19. T cells, B-cell-depleted T cells, or PBMCs supplied cDNA or gDNA.

Per the study methods: Nucleated cell counts were estimated from reference gene primer amplification. Using immunoSEQ multiplex PCR, the repertoire was profiled, and TCRdb retains in-frame clones only, with some absent. V, J and clone size are taken as reported in that table, and D and trimming were inferred from the DNA itself. The data show about 210,000 clones, roughly nine tenths seen once. This TCR was recovered from a man aged 35 to 55 with acute or convalescent COVID-19. This chain connects TRBV19 to TRBJ2-3; D remains ambiguous. Sequencing used peripheral blood. The DNA for the CDR3 is TGTGCCAGTAGTATGGCCAGACATTACACAGATACGCAGTATTTT. It specifies CASSMARHYTDTQYF.